This TCR beta chain derives from a study of blood T cell repertoires in COVID-19. Study-wide context: There were acute and convalescent COVID-19 samples, and they came from the United States, Italy and Spain. T cells, B-cell-depleted T cells, or PBMCs supplied cDNA or gDNA.

CDR1 is MNHEY and CDR2 is SVGAGI in the germline V gene. The CDR3 has 13 residues. Deletions cut 5 bases from V and 7 bases from J, with 15 bases between. As handled by the study authors: Scientists estimated how many nucleated cells there were by amplifying reference gene primers. This table comes from immunoSEQ multiplex PCR, and its TCRdb copy is limited to in-frame clones, with some not included. For V, J and clone size, that table is used; D and trimming come from the DNA. The table shows some 220,000 clones, with over 60% occurring only once. The chain is built from TRBV6-5 and TRBJ2-7; tentative D call: TRBD1 (5 bases). Material for sequencing was peripheral blood. The receptor's source is a woman aged 65 to 85 with acute or convalescent COVID-19. As DNA, the CDR3 is TGTGCCAGCAGTCCTGTCCAGGGTCTGGAGCAGTACGTC. The encoded protein is CASSPVQGLEQYV.